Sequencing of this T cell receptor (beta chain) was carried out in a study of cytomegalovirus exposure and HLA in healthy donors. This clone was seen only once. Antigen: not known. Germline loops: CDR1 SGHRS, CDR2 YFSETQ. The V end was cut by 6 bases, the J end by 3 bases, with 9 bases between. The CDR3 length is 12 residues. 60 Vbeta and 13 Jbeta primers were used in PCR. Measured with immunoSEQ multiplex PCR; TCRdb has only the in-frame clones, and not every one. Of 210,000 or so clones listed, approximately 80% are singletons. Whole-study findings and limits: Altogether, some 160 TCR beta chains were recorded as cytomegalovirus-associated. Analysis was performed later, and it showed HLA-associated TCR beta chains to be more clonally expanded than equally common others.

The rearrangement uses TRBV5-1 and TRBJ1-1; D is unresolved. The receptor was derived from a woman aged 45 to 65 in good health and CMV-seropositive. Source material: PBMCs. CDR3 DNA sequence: TGCGCCAGCAACGGGGATGACACTGAAGCTTTCTTT. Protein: CASNGDDTEAFF.